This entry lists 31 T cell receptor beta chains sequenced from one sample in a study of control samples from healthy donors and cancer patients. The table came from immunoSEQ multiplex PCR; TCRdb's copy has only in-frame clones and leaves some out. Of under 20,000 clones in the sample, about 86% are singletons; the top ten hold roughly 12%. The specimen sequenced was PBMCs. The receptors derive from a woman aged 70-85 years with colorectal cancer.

The CDR3 DNA sequence: TGTGCCAGCAGTTTGCAGGCGGGGAGCTCCTACGAGCAGTACTTC. Its translation is CASSLQAGSSYEQYF. The V and J genes are TRBV27 and TRBJ2-7; D possibly corresponds to TRBD2 (6 bases). The CDR3 sequence is 15 residues long. The ends were cut back, 3 bases at V and 0 bases at J, with 12 bases in the middle. CDR1 and CDR2 (germline): MNHEY, SMNVEV (reference sequence).

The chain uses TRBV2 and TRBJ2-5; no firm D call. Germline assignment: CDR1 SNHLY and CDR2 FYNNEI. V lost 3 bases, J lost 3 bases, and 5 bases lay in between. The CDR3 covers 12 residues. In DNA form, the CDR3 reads TGTGCCAGCAGTGACCCGAAAGAGACCCAGTACTTC. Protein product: CASSDPKETQYF.

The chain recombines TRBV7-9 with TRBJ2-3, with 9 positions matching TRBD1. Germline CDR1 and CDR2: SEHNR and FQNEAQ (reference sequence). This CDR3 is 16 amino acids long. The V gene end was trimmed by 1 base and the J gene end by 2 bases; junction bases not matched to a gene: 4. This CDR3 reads CASSLVNRGPTDTQYF. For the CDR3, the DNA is TGTGCCAGCAGCTTAGTAAACAGGGGGCCCACAGATACGCAGTATTTT.

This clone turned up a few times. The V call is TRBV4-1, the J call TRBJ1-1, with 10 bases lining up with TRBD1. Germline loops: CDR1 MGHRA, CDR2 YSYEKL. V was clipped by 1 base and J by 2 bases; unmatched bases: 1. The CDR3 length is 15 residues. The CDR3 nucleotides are TGCGCCAGCAGCCAAGGACAGGGGGCAAACACTGAAGCTTTCTTT. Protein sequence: CASSQGQGANTEAFF.

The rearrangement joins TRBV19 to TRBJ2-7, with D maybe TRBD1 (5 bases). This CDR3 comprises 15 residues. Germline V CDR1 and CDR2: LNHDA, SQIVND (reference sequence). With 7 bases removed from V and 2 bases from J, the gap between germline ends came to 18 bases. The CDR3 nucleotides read TGTGCCAGTAAGTTAAAGGGGCTGGGGACCTACGAGCAGTACTTC. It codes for CASKLKGLGTYEQYF.

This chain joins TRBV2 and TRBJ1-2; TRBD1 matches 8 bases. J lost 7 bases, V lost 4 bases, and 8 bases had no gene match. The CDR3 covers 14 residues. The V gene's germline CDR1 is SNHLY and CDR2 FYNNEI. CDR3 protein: CASSVGQGDAGYTF. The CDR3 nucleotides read TGTGCCAGCAGTGTCGGACAGGGTGACGCTGGCTACACCTTC.

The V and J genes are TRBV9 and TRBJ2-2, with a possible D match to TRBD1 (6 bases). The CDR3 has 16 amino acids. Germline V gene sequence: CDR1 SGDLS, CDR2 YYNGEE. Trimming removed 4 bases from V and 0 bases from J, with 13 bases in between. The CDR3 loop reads CASSLLDSPNTGELFF. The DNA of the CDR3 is TGTGCCAGCAGCCTCTTGGACAGTCCGAACACCGGGGAGCTGTTTTTT.

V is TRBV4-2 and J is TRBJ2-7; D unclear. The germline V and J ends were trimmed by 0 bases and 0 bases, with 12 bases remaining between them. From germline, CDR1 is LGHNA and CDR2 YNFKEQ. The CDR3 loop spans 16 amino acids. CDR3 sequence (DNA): TGTGCCAGCAGCCAAGAGTCAGGATATAGCTCCTACGAGCAGTACTTC. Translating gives CASSQESGYSSYEQYF.

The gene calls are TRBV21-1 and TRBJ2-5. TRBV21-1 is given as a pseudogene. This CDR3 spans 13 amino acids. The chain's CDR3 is CASSPRPWETQYF. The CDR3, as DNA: TGTGCCAGCAGCCCCCGGCCGTGGGAGACCCAGTACTTC.

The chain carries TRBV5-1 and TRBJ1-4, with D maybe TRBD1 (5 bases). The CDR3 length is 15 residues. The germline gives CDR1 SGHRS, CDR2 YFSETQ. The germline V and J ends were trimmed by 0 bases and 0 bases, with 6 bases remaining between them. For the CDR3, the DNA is TGCGCCAGCAGCTTGGCAGGGACAACTAATGAAAAACTGTTTTTT. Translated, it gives CASSLAGTTNEKLFF.

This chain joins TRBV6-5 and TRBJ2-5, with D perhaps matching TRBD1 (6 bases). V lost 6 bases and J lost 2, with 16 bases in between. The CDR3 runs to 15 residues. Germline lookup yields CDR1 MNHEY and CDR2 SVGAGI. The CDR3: CASSSYPGQQETQYF. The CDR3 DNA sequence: TGTGCCAGCAGCAGTTATCCGGGACAACAAGAGACCCAGTACTTC.

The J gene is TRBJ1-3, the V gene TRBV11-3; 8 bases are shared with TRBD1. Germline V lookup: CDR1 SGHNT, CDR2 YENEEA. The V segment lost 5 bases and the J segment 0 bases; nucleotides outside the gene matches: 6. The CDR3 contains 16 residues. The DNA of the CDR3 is TGTGCCAGCAGCCACGGACAGGGATTCTCTGGAAACACCATATATTTT. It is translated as CASSHGQGFSGNTIYF. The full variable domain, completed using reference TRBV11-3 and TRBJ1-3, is EAGVVQSPRYKIIEKKQPVAFWCNPISGHNTLYWYLQNLGQGPELLIRYENEEAVDDSQLPKDRFSAERLKGVDSTLKIQPAELGDSAVYLCASSHGQGFSGNTIYFGEGSWLTVV.

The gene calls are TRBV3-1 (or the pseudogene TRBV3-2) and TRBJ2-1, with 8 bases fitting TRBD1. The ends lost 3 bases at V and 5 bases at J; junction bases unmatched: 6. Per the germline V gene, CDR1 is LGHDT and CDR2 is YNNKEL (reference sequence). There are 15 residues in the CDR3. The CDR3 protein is CASSHPWTGNNEQFF. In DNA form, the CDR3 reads TGTGCCAGCAGCCATCCATGGACAGGGAACAATGAGCAGTTCTTC.

The CDR3 DNA reads as TGTGCCAGCAGCCCCCCGGGACTAGCGGGACCCGATACGCAGTATTTT. Translation: CASSPPGLAGPDTQYF. The chain couples TRBV7-2 to TRBJ2-3; TRBD2 matches at 13 bases. The CDR3 covers 16 residues. V was pared by 5 bases and J by 6 bases, with 8 bases of the junction left unmatched. From germline, CDR1 is SGHTA and CDR2 FQGNSA. The full variable domain, completed using reference TRBV7-2 and TRBJ2-3, is GAGVSQSPSNKVTEKGKDVELRCDPISGHTALYWYRQSLGQGLEFLIYFQGNSAPDKSGLPSDRFSAERTGGSVSTLTIQRTQQEDSAVYLCASSPPGLAGPDTQYFGPGTRLTVL.

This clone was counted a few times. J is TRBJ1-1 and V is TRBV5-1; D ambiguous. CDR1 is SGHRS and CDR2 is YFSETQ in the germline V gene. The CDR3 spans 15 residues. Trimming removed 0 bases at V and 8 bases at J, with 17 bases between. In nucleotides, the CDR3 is TGCGCCAGCAGCTTGGAAGGAGCCCCAGGAAGGGAAGCTTTCTTT. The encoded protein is CASSLEGAPGREAFF.

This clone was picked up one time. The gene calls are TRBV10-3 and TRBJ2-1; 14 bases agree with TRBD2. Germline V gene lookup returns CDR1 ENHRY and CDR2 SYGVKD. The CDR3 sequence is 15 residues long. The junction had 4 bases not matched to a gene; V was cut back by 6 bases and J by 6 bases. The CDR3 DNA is TGTGCCATCAGAGACGGGACTAGCGGGAGCAATGAGCAGTTCTTC. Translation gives CAIRDGTSGSNEQFF.

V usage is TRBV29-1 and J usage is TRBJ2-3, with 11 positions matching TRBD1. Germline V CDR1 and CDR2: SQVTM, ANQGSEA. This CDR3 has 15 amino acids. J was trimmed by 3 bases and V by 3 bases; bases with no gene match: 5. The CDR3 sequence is CSVDGTGGGTDTQYF. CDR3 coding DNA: TGCAGCGTTGACGGGACAGGGGGTGGGACAGATACGCAGTATTTT.

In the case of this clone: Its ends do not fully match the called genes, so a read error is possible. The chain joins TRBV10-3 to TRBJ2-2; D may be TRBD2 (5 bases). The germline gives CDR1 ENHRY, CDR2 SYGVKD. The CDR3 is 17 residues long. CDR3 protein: CPIHHTRGRAGAGELFF. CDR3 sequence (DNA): TGTCCCATCCATCACACTCGCGGGCGGGCCGGGGCCGGGGAGCTGTTTTTT.

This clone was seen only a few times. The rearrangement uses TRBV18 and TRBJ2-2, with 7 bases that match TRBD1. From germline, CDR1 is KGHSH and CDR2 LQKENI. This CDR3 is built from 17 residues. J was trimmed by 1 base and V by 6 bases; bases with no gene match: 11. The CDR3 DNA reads TGTGCCAGCTCCCGATCTATACGACAGGGGAACACCGGGGAGCTGTTTTTT. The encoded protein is CASSRSIRQGNTGELFF.

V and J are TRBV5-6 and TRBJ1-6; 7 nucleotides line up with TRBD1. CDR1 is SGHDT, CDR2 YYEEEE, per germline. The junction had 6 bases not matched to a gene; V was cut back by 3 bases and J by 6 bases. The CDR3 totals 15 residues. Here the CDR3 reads CASSWGQRANSPLHF. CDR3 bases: TGTGCCAGCAGCTGGGGACAGCGGGCTAATTCACCCCTCCACTTT.

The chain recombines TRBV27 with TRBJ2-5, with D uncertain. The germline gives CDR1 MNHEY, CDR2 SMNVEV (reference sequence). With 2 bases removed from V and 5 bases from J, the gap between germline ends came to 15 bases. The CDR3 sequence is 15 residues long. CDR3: CASSLGVINRETQYF. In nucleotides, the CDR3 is TGTGCCAGCAGTTTAGGCGTGATTAACCGGGAGACCCAGTACTTC.

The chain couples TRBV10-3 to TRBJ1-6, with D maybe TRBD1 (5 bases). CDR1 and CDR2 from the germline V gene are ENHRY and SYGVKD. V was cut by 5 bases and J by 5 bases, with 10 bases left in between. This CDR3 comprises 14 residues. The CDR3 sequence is CAISNSGNNSPLHF. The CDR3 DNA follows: TGTGCCATCAGTAATTCAGGGAATAATTCACCCCTCCACTTT.

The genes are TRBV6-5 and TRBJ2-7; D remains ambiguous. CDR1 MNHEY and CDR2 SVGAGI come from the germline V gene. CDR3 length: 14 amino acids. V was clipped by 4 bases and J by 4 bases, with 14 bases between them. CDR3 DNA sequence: TGTGCCAGCAGTTCCCATTCTTCAAGGTACGAGCAGTACTTC. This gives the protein CASSSHSSRYEQYF.

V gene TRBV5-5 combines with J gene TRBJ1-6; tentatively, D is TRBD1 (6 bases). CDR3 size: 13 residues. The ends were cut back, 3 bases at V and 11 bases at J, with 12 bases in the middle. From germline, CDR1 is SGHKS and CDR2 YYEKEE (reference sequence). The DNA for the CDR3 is TGTGCCAGCAGCTCCACAGGGAAAACACCCCTCCACTTT. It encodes CASSSTGKTPLHF.

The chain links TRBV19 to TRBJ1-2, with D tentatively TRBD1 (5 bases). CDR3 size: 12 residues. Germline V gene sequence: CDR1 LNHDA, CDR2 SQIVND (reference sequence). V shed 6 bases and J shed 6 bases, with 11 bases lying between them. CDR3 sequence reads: CASSLGGNGYTF. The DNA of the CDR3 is TGTGCCAGTAGCCTCGGGGGGAATGGCTACACCTTC.

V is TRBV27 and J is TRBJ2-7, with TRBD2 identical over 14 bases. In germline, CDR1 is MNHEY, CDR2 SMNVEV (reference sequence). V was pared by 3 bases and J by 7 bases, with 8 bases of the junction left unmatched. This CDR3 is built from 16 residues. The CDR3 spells CASSFRLAGGPGEQYF. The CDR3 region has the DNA TGTGCCAGCAGTTTTAGACTAGCGGGAGGGCCGGGAGAGCAGTACTTC.

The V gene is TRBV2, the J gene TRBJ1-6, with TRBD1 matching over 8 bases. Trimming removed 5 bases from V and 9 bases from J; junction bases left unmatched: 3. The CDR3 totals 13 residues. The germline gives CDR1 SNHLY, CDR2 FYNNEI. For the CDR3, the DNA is TGTGCCAGCAGTACTGACAGGGGTTCACCCCTCCACTTT. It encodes CASSTDRGSPLHF.

The CDR3 coding sequence is TGCGCCAGCAGTGAGTCGTGGCTAATGGGGTTCTTC. Amino acids: CASSESWLMGFF. The rearrangement uses TRBV10-2 and TRBJ2-1; no clear D gene. From germline, CDR1 is WSHSY and CDR2 SAAADI. There are 12 residues in the CDR3. Trimming removed 0 bases from V and 15 bases from J, with 12 bases in between.

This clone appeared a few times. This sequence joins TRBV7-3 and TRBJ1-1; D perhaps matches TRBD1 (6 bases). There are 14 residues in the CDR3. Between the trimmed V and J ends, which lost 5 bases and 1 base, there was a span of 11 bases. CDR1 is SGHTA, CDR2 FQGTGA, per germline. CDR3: CASSVGHQNTEAFF. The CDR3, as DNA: TGTGCCAGCAGCGTGGGACACCAGAACACTGAAGCTTTCTTT.

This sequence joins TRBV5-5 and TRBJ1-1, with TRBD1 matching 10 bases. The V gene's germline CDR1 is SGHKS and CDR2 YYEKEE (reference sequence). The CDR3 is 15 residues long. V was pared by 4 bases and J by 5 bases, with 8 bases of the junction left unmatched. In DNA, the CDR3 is TGTGCCAGCAGCCCTTGGGGGACAGGGGATACTGAAGCTTTCTTT. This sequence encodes CASSPWGTGDTEAFF.

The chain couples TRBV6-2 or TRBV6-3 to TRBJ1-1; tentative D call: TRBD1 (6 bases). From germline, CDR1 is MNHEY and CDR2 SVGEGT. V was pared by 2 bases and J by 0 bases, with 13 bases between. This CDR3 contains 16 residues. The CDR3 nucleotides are TGTGCCAGCAGTTACCCCCCGGGGACAATGAACACTGAAGCTTTCTTT. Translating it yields CASSYPPGTMNTEAFF.